The rows below give T cell receptor beta chains drawn from one sample of a study of control samples from healthy donors and cancer patients. Only in-frame clones appear in the TCRdb table, and some are missing; sequencing was by immunoSEQ multiplex PCR. The repertoire has tens of thousands of clones, approximately 94% of them found once; the top ten carry around 3.7%. Sequenced: blood. The receptors originated from a man aged 25-40 years in good health. CDR3s include the opening cysteine and the closing phenylalanine or tryptophan. Clone size appears in some rows only: once, few, many, or a class for an expanded clone.

j_call | clone_size | cdr3_length | v_call | cdr3_aa
TRBJ1-1 | . | 14 | TRBV4-3 | CASSQDQRNTEAFF
TRBJ2-7 | . | 14 | TRBV6-2/TRBV6-3 | CASSYSASSYEQYF
TRBJ2-3 | once | 17 | TRBV5-1 | CASSPGLVTSHTDTQYF
TRBJ2-1 | . | 14 | TRBV24-1 | CATSDLKGNNEQFF
TRBJ2-7 | . | 15 | TRBV6-1 | CASSETGAISYEQYF
TRBJ1-2 | . | 15 | TRBV5-3 | CARSPWDREDYGYTF
TRBJ1-1 | . | 13 | TRBV6-5 | CASGVGGGTEAFF
TRBJ1-5 | . | 16 | TRBV5-4 | CASSFGGVVGNQPQHF
TRBJ2-7 | few | 14 | TRBV19 | CASSPSGRTYEQYF
TRBJ2-1 | . | 16 | TRBV12-5 | CASGPGQVGSYNEQFF
TRBJ1-5 | . | 16 | TRBV19 | CASSIRQGQGNQPQHF
TRBJ2-7 | . | 15 | TRBV5-4 | CASSLAVGSPREQYF
TRBJ2-2 | . | 15 | TRBV7-3 | CASSPYGAGTGELFF
TRBJ1-1 | . | 12 | TRBV27 | CASSSINTEAFF
TRBJ2-2 | . | 15 | TRBV19 | CASSVTTGNTGELFF
TRBJ2-7 | . | 12 | TRBV27 | CASSSGGGEQYF
TRBJ2-1 | . | 16 | TRBV24-1 | CATSDRYETGYNEQFF